This entry features one TCR beta chain sequence. Its antigen is as yet unknown. The source of the sample is a study of T cells after yellow fever vaccination. Findings and limits, study-wide: FACS-sorted repertoires could contain abundant clonotypes contaminating from the bulk population. Post-booster samples contained most primary-vaccination clones (around 95% CD4, 88% CD8).

TCRdb re-called the 5' RACE reads with MiXCR, one entry per CDR3 protein. This repertoire shows approximately 550,000 distinct CDR3 sequences, about 19% found once; its top ten account for roughly an eighth. The sample was PBMCs, taken 15 days after the yellow fever booster vaccination. This receptor was identified in a man between 25 and 39 years old who received the YFV17D yellow fever vaccine.

The CDR3 loop is CASSRQGPGNTEAFF. The CDR3 region has the DNA TGTGCCAGCAGTCGACAGGGACCGGGAAACACTGAAGCTTTCTTT. J is TRBJ1-1 and V is TRBV27, with 7 bases matching TRBD1. CDR3 size: 15 residues. Germline V gene data show CDR1 as MNHEY and CDR2 as SMNVEV (reference sequence). With V trimmed by 5 bases and J by 2 bases, 8 bases remained unmatched.